This T cell receptor beta chain was captured by sequencing in a study of neurological immune-mediated disorders. TCRdb processed the 5' RACE reads anew with MiXCR; each CDR3 protein has one entry. The data show 77,000 or so distinct CDR3 sequences, around 9.9% seen once. Notes on the study in general: Among expanded clones, no CDR3 amino acid sequences were shared across subjects, a pattern suggesting private repertoires in all groups.

The sample holds many counts of this clonotype. The antigen is undetermined. Germline CDR1 and CDR2: DFQATT and SNEGSKA (reference sequence). CDR3 length: 17 amino acids. V was pared by 0 bases and J by 3 bases, with 8 bases of the junction left unmatched. Sequencing used PBMCs. The chain couples TRBV20-1 to TRBJ1-6, with 7 bases identical to TRBD1. The clonotype originates from a man aged 45-65 years in good health. CDR3 DNA: TGCAGTGCTAGAGACCATTTTAGACAGGGCTATAATTCACCCCTCCACTTT. Translating it yields CSARDHFRQGYNSPLHF.